This is a list of T cell receptor beta chains from one sample in a study of beta chain features in type 1 diabetes. Profiling relied on immunoSEQ multiplex PCR, and the TCRdb table lists in-frame clones only, not all of them. The sample has nearly 250,000 clones; 13% to 15% are singletons. The sequencing input was naive CD4+ T cells from blood. All receptors come from a woman aged 40-49 years in good health. Each CDR3 is given with its conserved first and last residue. For some rows the clone size is stated as once, few or many, or as a class when expanded; others skip it.

clone_size v_call cdr3_aa
many TRBV9 CASSVAGVNSPLHF
few TRBV7-9 CASSSGLVDEQFF
NA TRBV5-1 CASSSRSSGGDNEQFF
NA TRBV5-4 CASSSGGPGQETQYF
once TRBV14 CASSQDLTFQGTEAFF
NA TRBV23-1 CASSLVHAGEQPQHF
few TRBV6-1 CASSATEAFF
few TRBV5-6 CASRSFGNTIYF
few TRBV27 CASRRLDWDTQYF
NA TRBV18 CASSPGMGLGTDTQYF
few TRBV5-1 CASRLGQGNIQYF
few TRBV18 CASSPGQDTINGYTF
few TRBV7-2 CASSLGLGKNIQYF
few TRBV5-1 CASSLALSGGTDTQYF
once TRBV29-1 CSGGTLGRISYNEQFF
NA TRBV7-8 CASRGDRGTGTGALHF
NA TRBV11-2 CASTSWGPSEAGELFF
NA TRBV5-8 CASSLTGAAEAFF
few TRBV7-9 CASSLGLAVKEKETQYF
few TRBV7-8 CASSPGEKLFF
NA TRBV5-1 CASGSGQPGREQYF
NA TRBV6-5 CASSYRTGLSTQYF
NA TRBV7-9 CASSLPGSVYEQYF
few TRBV18 CASSPGTANYGYTF
NA TRBV25-1 CASSDRSGSEKLFF
few TRBV6-6 CASRAYLQGSGNTIYF
few TRBV6-5 CASSSWGGVSNEQYF
NA TRBV5-4 CASSSGLAGLGSYNEQFF
few TRBV5-6 CASSLMGVQGVTEAFF
NA TRBV2 CASRDSRQGLQYF
NA TRBV5-1 CASSFGFGSPSGDTQYF
few TRBV29-1 CSVTPRVPALYTIYF
NA TRBV7-2 CASSPLVRGGPETQYF
NA TRBV6-1 CASSEAAGPTQYF
few TRBV15 CATSSSSGGFYEQYF
NA TRBV10-2 CASSRTSGPDTQYF